Below, 23 T cell receptor beta chains from the same sample are listed, as sequenced in a study of CD8 T cells in Susac syndrome. RNA, at roughly 0.45 to 1 ug, was reverse transcribed with random hexamers. One entry per CDR3 protein, called by TCRdb with MiXCR from the immunoSEQ multiplex PCR reads. The data hold 170,000 or so distinct CDR3 sequences, with 80% to 95% observed a single time. Sequencing was done on a sample of CD4+ T cells from PBMCs. These receptors were collected from a human donor with multiple sclerosis.

This chain joins TRBV27 and TRBJ2-7; D might be TRBD2 (6 bases). The germline gives CDR1 MNHEY, CDR2 SMNVEV (reference sequence). This CDR3 region has 14 residues. V was pared by 5 bases and J by 2 bases, with 13 bases between. Written as DNA, the CDR3 is TGTGCCAGCAGTCCCAGCGGGTCCCCCTACGAGCAGTACTTC. It codes for CASSPSGSPYEQYF.

This chain connects TRBV5-1 to TRBJ2-1; TRBD2 agrees at 10 bases. V lost 2 bases to trimming and J lost 8 bases; unmatched junction nucleotides: 7. From germline, CDR1 is SGHRS and CDR2 YFSETQ. This CDR3 is 15 amino acids long. DNA of the CDR3: TGCGCCAGCAGCTTCGAGCGGGGGGGCATCGATGAGCAGTTCTTC. Translation gives CASSFERGGIDEQFF.

The genes are TRBV5-1 and TRBJ1-1, with a tentative D call TRBD1 (5 bases). CDR3 length: 12 residues. Trimming removed 7 bases at V and 3 bases at J, with 10 bases between. Germline values: CDR1 SGHRS, CDR2 YFSETQ. CDR3 in amino acids: CASGETDTEAFF. The CDR3 DNA sequence: TGCGCCAGCGGGGAGACAGACACTGAAGCTTTCTTT. The full variable domain, its missing parts supplied by reference TRBV5-1 and TRBJ1-1, is KAGVTQTPRYLIKTRGQQVTLSCSPISGHRSVSWYQQTPGQGLQFLFEYFSETQRNKGNFPGRFSGRQFSNSRSEMNVSTLELGDSALYLCASGETDTEAFFGQGTRLTVV.

In nucleotides, the CDR3 is TGTGCCAGCAGCGTAGGGGGTCTAGCGGCCTCCTACGAGCAGTACTTC. This translates into CASSVGGLAASYEQYF. The V and J genes are TRBV9 and TRBJ2-7; TRBD2 aligns across 7 bases. The CDR3 has 16 residues. The J segment lost 0 bases and the V segment lost 0 bases, leaving 6 bases of the junction unmatched. CDR1 is SGDLS, CDR2 YYNGEE, per germline.

This chain connects TRBV12-3 or TRBV12-4 to TRBJ1-1; D is perhaps TRBD1 (5 bases). The ends were cut back, 3 bases at V and 1 base at J, with 9 bases in the middle. The CDR3 contains 14 residues. This CDR3 is CASSLLTENTEAFF. The CDR3 DNA follows: TGTGCCAGCAGTTTGTTGACAGAGAACACTGAAGCTTTCTTT.

The J gene is TRBJ2-4, the V gene TRBV5-1; D may be TRBD1 (7 bases). CDR1 SGHRS and CDR2 YFSETQ come from the germline V gene. The germline V and J ends were trimmed by 4 bases and 3 bases, with 17 bases remaining between them. The CDR3 is 16 amino acids. CDR3 sequence reads: CASSGQGGFGKNIQYF. As DNA, the CDR3 is TGCGCCAGCAGCGGCCAGGGGGGATTCGGCAAAAACATTCAGTACTTC.

This sequence joins TRBV27 and TRBJ2-7; 7 bases fit TRBD2. Per germline, CDR1 MNHEY and CDR2 SMNVEV (reference sequence). The CDR3 spans 15 residues. Trimming took 6 bases from V and 6 from J; bases not matched to a gene: 14. The CDR3 nucleotides read TGTGCCAGCAGATTAGCGGGTATCCCCCTAAGCGAGCAGTACTTC. This encodes CASRLAGIPLSEQYF.

The chain recombines TRBV5-8 with TRBJ2-3; a possible D gene is TRBD2 (6 bases). This CDR3 contains 15 residues. Per germline, CDR1 SGHTS and CDR2 YDEGEE. The V and J ends lost 3 bases and 7 bases respectively, with 18 bases between them. The DNA for the CDR3 is TGTGCCAGCAGCTCGTGGGGCGCTAGCGATAATACGCAGTATTTT. It is translated as CASSSWGASDNTQYF.

V usage is TRBV7-3 and J usage is TRBJ1-2, with 10 bases lining up with TRBD1. The junction had 3 bases not matched to a gene; V was cut back by 5 bases and J by 3 bases. CDR1 and CDR2 from the germline V gene are SGHTA and FQGTGA. This CDR3 contains 14 residues. The CDR3 DNA sequence: TGTGCCAGCAGCAAGGACAGGGGGGACTATGGCTACACCTTC. The encoded protein is CASSKDRGDYGYTF.

The chain carries TRBV12-3 or TRBV12-4 and TRBJ1-5; D is undetermined. V was cut by 4 bases and J by 5 bases, with 9 bases left in between. The CDR3 length is 13 residues. This chain's CDR3 is CASSSMGYQPQHF. CDR3 in DNA: TGTGCCAGCAGTTCAATGGGGTATCAGCCCCAGCATTTT.

J is TRBJ2-7 and V is TRBV5-1, with 15 bases fitting TRBD2. CDR3 length: 15 residues. Germline V lookup: CDR1 SGHRS, CDR2 YFSETQ. Trimming removed 4 bases from V and 3 bases from J; junction bases left unmatched: 2. The CDR3 loop reads CASSGTSGGNYEQYF. Here the CDR3 DNA reads TGCGCCAGCAGCGGGACTAGCGGGGGGAACTACGAGCAGTACTTC.

V usage is TRBV6-1 and J usage is TRBJ2-5; D uncertain. The CDR3 loop spans 14 amino acids. V was trimmed by 7 bases and J by 0 bases, leaving 12 bases between them. Germline V gives CDR1 MNHNS, CDR2 SASEGT. CDR3: CASNLGLDQETQYF. The CDR3 DNA reads TGTGCCAGCAATCTCGGGCTGGACCAAGAGACCCAGTACTTC.

The rearrangement links TRBV28 to TRBJ1-5, with D possibly TRBD1 on 5 matching bases. The CDR3 loop spans 16 amino acids. V was shortened by 5 bases and J by 0 bases, with 14 bases between the two germline ends. Germline-derived CDR1 and CDR2 are MDHEN and SYDVKM. CDR3 bases: TGTGCCAGCAGTACCCGAGGGGCAGCTAGCAATCAGCCCCAGCATTTT. This sequence encodes CASSTRGAASNQPQHF.

The chain combines TRBV28 with TRBJ2-1; D is possibly TRBD1 (6 bases). The CDR3 has 14 amino acids. The germline gives CDR1 MDHEN, CDR2 SYDVKM. With 9 bases removed from V and 2 bases from J, the gap between germline ends came to 14 bases. The DNA for the CDR3 is TGTGCCAGTACGGTAGGGGGACCCTACAATGAGCAGTTCTTC. This gives the protein CASTVGGPYNEQFF.

J is TRBJ2-6 and V is TRBV4-2, with D unresolved. V lost 0 bases and J lost 2, with 5 bases in between. Germline-derived CDR1 and CDR2 are LGHNA and YNFKEQ. The CDR3 consists of 15 residues. CDR3 amino acids: CASSQEPAGANVLTF. The CDR3 DNA is TGTGCCAGCAGCCAAGAGCCGGCTGGGGCCAACGTCCTGACTTTC.

The rearrangement joins TRBV7-2 to TRBJ1-2; D remains unclear. The V gene's germline CDR1 is SGHTA and CDR2 FQGNSA. Trimming pared 5 bases from V and 4 bases from J, leaving 17 bases between. The CDR3 contains 15 residues. CDR3: CASSHNSGQPYGYTF. The CDR3 DNA reads TGTGCCAGCAGCCACAATTCCGGGCAGCCCTATGGCTACACCTTC.

The chain combines TRBV7-9 with TRBJ1-2, with TRBD1 as a possible D gene (5 bases). Germline CDR1 SEHNR, CDR2 FQNEAQ (reference sequence). The CDR3 runs 13 residues. V shed 5 bases and J shed 4 bases, with 11 bases lying between them. DNA of the CDR3: TGTGCCAGCAGCCAAAGGGACTTCTATGGCTACACCTTC. Encoded protein: CASSQRDFYGYTF.

The chain has TRBV2 and TRBJ2-3; D is unclear. V shed 2 bases and J shed 2 bases, with 8 bases lying between them. The CDR3 is made up of 14 amino acids. The germline V gene encodes CDR1 SNHLY and CDR2 FYNNEI. The CDR3 protein is CASSETHSTDTQYF. The CDR3 DNA follows: TGTGCCAGCAGTGAAACCCACTCCACAGATACGCAGTATTTT.

The gene calls are TRBV5-1 and TRBJ2-7; 10 bases are shared with TRBD1. V gave up 4 bases and J gave up 4 bases; unmatched junction bases: 8. Germline-derived CDR1 and CDR2 are SGHRS and YFSETQ. CDR3 length equals 15 residues. For the CDR3, the DNA is TGCGCCAGCAGCACGGGGGACAGGGGAACATACGAGCAGTACTTC. Translated, it gives CASSTGDRGTYEQYF.

The chain recombines TRBV4-3 with TRBJ2-1; D may be TRBD2 (5 bases). The CDR3 has 14 residues. In germline, CDR1 is LGHNA, CDR2 YSLEER. Trimming pared 9 bases from V and 6 bases from J, leaving 18 bases between. The CDR3 here is CASKAEPFRNEQFF. The DNA of the CDR3 is TGCGCCAGTAAAGCGGAGCCCTTTCGCAATGAGCAGTTCTTC.

CDR3 coding DNA: TGTGCCAGCAGCCGATCCGGGACAGGGGGCCACGAGCAGTACTTC. This encodes CASSRSGTGGHEQYF. This chain uses TRBV11-1 with TRBJ2-7, with 12 bases lining up with TRBD1. This CDR3 spans 15 amino acids. Germline assignment: CDR1 SGHAT and CDR2 FQDESV (reference sequence). V was pared by 5 bases and J by 5 bases, with 7 bases of the junction left unmatched. Full variable domain (outside the CDR3, taken from reference TRBV11-1 and TRBJ2-7): EAEVAQSPRYKITEKSQAVAFWCDPISGHATLYWYRQILGQGPELLVQFQDESVVDDSQLPKDRFSAERLKGVDSTLKIQPAELGDSAMYLCASSRSGTGGHEQYFGPGTRLTVT.

This chain uses TRBV29-1 with TRBJ1-2; no reliable D call. Looked up from germline, CDR1 is SQVTM and CDR2 is ANQGSEA. The V gene lost 0 bases and the J gene lost 4 bases, with 12 bases spanning the gap. The CDR3 is 14 residues long. This CDR3 is CSVEDRWRAYGYTF. The CDR3 nucleotides read TGCAGCGTTGAAGATCGTTGGAGGGCCTATGGCTACACCTTC.

The chain has TRBV9 and TRBJ2-3; 13 positions match TRBD2. This CDR3 has 18 residues. Looked up from germline, CDR1 is SGDLS and CDR2 is YYNGEE. Trimming at V came to 3 bases and at J to 4 bases, leaving 11 bases not matched to a gene. The CDR3 spells CASSALPGLAGSSDTQYF. Here the CDR3 DNA reads TGTGCCAGCAGCGCCCTCCCGGGACTAGCGGGGAGTTCAGATACGCAGTATTTT. The full variable domain, completed using reference TRBV9 and TRBJ2-3, is DSGVTQTPKHLITATGQRVTLRCSPRSGDLSVYWYQQSLDQGLQFLIQYYNGEERAKGNILERFSAQQFPDLHSELNLSSLELGDSALYFCASSALPGLAGSSDTQYFGPGTRLTVL.